The next 18 T cell receptor beta chains were all read from a single sample in a study of molecular identifiers for immune sequencing clone quantification (dated by TCRdb to the late 2010s). Receptors were amplified or captured by PCR. This sample was sequenced with a NextSeq 500. The raw public reads went through TCRdb reprocessing: fastp at Q25, MiXCR clone calling, in-frame beta chains kept. Each CDR3 protein appears once, grouped with its most common genes and DNA. The sample yields hundreds of thousands of distinct CDR3 sequences; roughly a quarter were counted once. Together, the top ten hold roughly 0.7% of the sample. The sequencing sample was made of naive CD8+ T cells from blood, with Jurkat cell RNA spiked in. The cell subset or site label of this sample denotes: FACS-sorted CD8+CD4-CCR7+CD45RA+ naive T cells. These receptors were obtained from a human donor in good health. Some libraries in this study had Jurkat cell RNA spiked in.

This clonotype appeared many times. The chain couples TRBV30 to TRBJ2-1; D uncertain. The CDR3 sequence is 13 residues long. Germline V CDR1 and CDR2: GTSNPN, SVGIG (reference sequence). V lost 2 bases and J 8 bases, leaving 13 bases between the germline ends. The CDR3 DNA reads TGTGCCTGGAGTTGGGCAGGCTGGGATGAGCAGTTCTTC. It yields the protein CAWSWAGWDEQFF.

In this sample, this clonotype turned up many times. This sequence joins TRBV2 and TRBJ2-5, with a possible D match to TRBD1 (6 bases). Between the trimmed V and J ends, which lost 3 bases and 2 bases, there was a span of 10 bases. CDR3 length: 14 residues. The germline CDR1 and CDR2 sequences are SNHLY and FYNNEI. CDR3: CASSDGTRQETQYF. DNA for the CDR3: TGTGCCAGCAGTGACGGGACAAGACAAGAGACCCAGTACTTC.

In its sample, this clonotype was seen many times. This chain connects TRBV7-8 to TRBJ2-7; weak D call: TRBD2 (6 bases). Germline CDR1 SGHVS, CDR2 FQNEAQ. The V end lost 4 bases, the J end lost 3 bases, and 16 bases lay between the germline ends. The CDR3 is 15 amino acids. CDR3 in DNA: TGTGCCAGCAGCTACGACCCGGGACTTTTCTACGAGCAGTACTTC. It is translated as CASSYDPGLFYEQYF.

Comment on this clonotype: This may be a read error, as it is one base from a much larger clone. The gene calls are TRBV27 and TRBJ1-2; 9 nucleotides line up with TRBD1. The CDR3 is made up of 16 amino acids. CDR1 is MNHEY, CDR2 SMNVEV, per germline (reference sequence). The CDR3 reads CASSGQGRGANYGCTF. The DNA for the CDR3 is TGTGCCAGCAGTGGACAGGGGCGAGGGGCTAACTATGGCTGCACCTTC.

V and J are TRBV30 and TRBJ2-7; 8 nucleotides align to TRBD1. Germline lookup yields CDR1 GTSNPN and CDR2 SVGIG (reference sequence). The CDR3 length is 14 residues. Germline trimming cut 3 bases from V and 2 bases from J; bases unmatched to any gene: 6. In DNA, the CDR3 is TGTGCCTGGAGCTTCGGGACAGGAGCCTACGAGCAGTACTTC. Translated: CAWSFGTGAYEQYF.

This clonotype was counted many times. The chain combines TRBV7-2 with TRBJ2-7, with 10 bases identical to TRBD1. V trimming: 5 bases; J trimming: 1 base; junction bases outside the gene matches: 14. From germline, CDR1 is SGHTA and CDR2 FQGNSA. CDR3 length: 18 residues. This CDR3 reads CASSPRQGASTTSYEQYF. Here the CDR3 DNA reads TGTGCCAGCAGCCCAAGACAGGGGGCAAGTACTACGTCCTACGAGCAGTACTTC. The full variable domain, with the rest looked up from reference TRBV7-2 and TRBJ2-7, is GAGVSQSPSNKVTEKGKDVELRCDPISGHTALYWYRQSLGQGLEFLIYFQGNSAPDKSGLPSDRFSAERTGGSVSTLTIQRTQQEDSAVYLCASSPRQGASTTSYEQYFGPGTRLTVT.

This clonotype was recorded a few times. V is TRBV6-2 or TRBV6-3 and J is TRBJ2-2; D might be TRBD1 (6 bases). Trimming took off 4 bases at V and 0 bases at J, with 9 bases between the two ends. The germline V gene has CDR1 MNHEY and CDR2 SVGEGT. The CDR3 spans 15 residues. The DNA for the CDR3 is TGTGCCAGCAGTTCCCACAGGGCGAACACCGGGGAGCTGTTTTTT. Translation: CASSSHRANTGELFF.

About this clonotype itself: At one end the junction does not follow the germline gene, possibly because of a read error. This chain uses TRBV5-3 with TRBJ2-3, with 9 bases matching TRBD2. TRBV5-3 is placed among ORFs of uncertain function. The CDR3 spans 16 residues. The CDR3 reads CASSLWTSVSTDMQYF. As DNA, the CDR3 is TGTGCCAGCAGCCTTTGGACTAGCGTTAGCACAGATATGCAGTATTTT.

The V gene is TRBV4-2, the J gene TRBJ2-7; the match to TRBD1 covers 7 bases. The germline CDR1 and CDR2 sequences are LGHNA and YNFKEQ. This CDR3 spans 15 amino acids. After removal of 6 bases from V and 3 bases from J, the junction contained 11 bases not matched to a gene. CDR3 in amino acids: CASSPRLGQRYEQYF. CDR3 bases: TGTGCCAGCAGTCCCAGATTGGGACAGCGCTACGAGCAGTACTTC.

As regards this clonotype: No conserved phenylalanine or tryptophan is present at the end of the CDR3, so a read error is the likely explanation. The chain combines TRBV6-6 with TRBJ2-5; 8 bases are a match to TRBD1. The V gene end was trimmed by 5 bases and the J gene end by 0 bases; junction bases not matched to a gene: 5. The CDR3 is 15 residues long. Germline values: CDR1 MNHNY, CDR2 SVGAGI (reference sequence). The CDR3, as DNA: TGTGCCAGCAGTCCGGACAGGGCGTACCAAGAGACCCAGTACTTA. It codes for CASSPDRAYQETQYL.

Turning to this clonotype: One base away lies a much larger clone, so this may be a sequencing read error. This chain links TRBV4-1 with TRBJ2-5, with D perhaps TRBD2 (7 bases). CDR1 is MGHRA and CDR2 is YSYEKL in the germline V gene. The CDR3 runs 17 residues. Trimming took 4 bases from V and 1 from J, leaving 19 bases between them. CDR3 residues: CASSPLTAGALQETQYF. CDR3 nucleotides: TGCGCCAGCAGCCCGCTAACGGCGGGGGCCCTCCAAGAGACCCAGTACTTC.

This clonotype was seen more than once but under ten times. The chain employs TRBV7-8 and TRBJ1-1; D call uncertain. The CDR3 has 13 residues. Trimming cost V 3 bases and J 4 bases, with 9 bases left between them. CDR1 and CDR2 (germline): SGHVS, FQNEAQ. The CDR3 spells CASSFGRTTEAFF. CDR3 sequence (DNA): TGTGCCAGCAGCTTCGGCAGGACCACTGAAGCTTTCTTT.

In its sample, this clonotype was seen many times. V and J are TRBV7-9 and TRBJ1-1; D gene uncertain. V was pared by 7 bases and J by 0 bases, with 9 bases between. CDR3 length: 13 residues. The V gene's germline CDR1 is SEHNR and CDR2 FQNEAQ (reference sequence). CDR3 region: CASTLGLNTEAFF. CDR3 DNA: TGTGCCAGCACCCTAGGGTTGAACACTGAAGCTTTCTTT.

Many counts were recorded for this clonotype. The chain recombines TRBV6-5 with TRBJ1-5, with a tentative D call TRBD1 (6 bases). Deletions cut 4 bases from V and 4 bases from J, with 17 bases between. The CDR3 has 16 amino acids. Germline V gene lookup returns CDR1 MNHEY and CDR2 SVGAGI. The CDR3 nucleotides read TGTGCCAGCAGTTCCAGGGGACCTATAGGTAATCAGCCCCAGCATTTT. It translates to CASSSRGPIGNQPQHF.

This clonotype was observed a handful of times. This chain links TRBV7-9 with TRBJ2-7; 9 nucleotides agree with TRBD1. The CDR3 runs 14 residues. Germline trimming cut 5 bases from V and 4 bases from J; bases unmatched to any gene: 6. CDR1 and CDR2 (germline): SEHNR, FQNEAQ (reference sequence). The CDR3 loop reads CASSLQGAGYEQYF. The DNA for the CDR3 is TGTGCCAGCAGCCTACAGGGGGCAGGGTACGAGCAGTACTTC. The full variable domain, rest sourced from reference TRBV7-9 and TRBJ2-7, is DTGVSQNPRHKITKRGQNVTFRCDPISEHNRLYWYRQTLGQGPEFLTYFQNEAQLEKSRLLSDRFSAERPKGSFSTLEIQRTEQGDSAMYLCASSLQGAGYEQYFGPGTRLTVT.

About this clonotype itself: A clone one base away is much larger, so this may be a read error. The gene calls are TRBV5-1 and TRBJ2-3, with D possibly TRBD2 on 5 matching bases. Germline assignment: CDR1 SGHRS and CDR2 YFSETQ. CDR3 length: 16 amino acids. CDR3 region: CASSLGAGVSTDAQYF. Here the CDR3 DNA reads TGCGCCAGCAGCTTGGGGGCCGGGGTGAGCACAGATGCGCAGTATTTT.

This chain links TRBV12-3 or TRBV12-4 with TRBJ1-4; D remains unclear. V lost 1 base, J lost 1 base, and 10 bases lay in between. CDR3 length: 16 amino acids. CDR3 coding DNA: TGTGCCAGCAGTTTAGGGGCAGAGAAAACTAATGAAAAACTGTTTTTT. Protein: CASSLGAEKTNEKLFF.

The genes are TRBV4-1 and TRBJ2-3; D unclear. Trimming shortened V by 0 bases and J by 3 bases, and 13 bases separated the two germline ends. CDR3 length: 16 residues. CDR1 and CDR2 (germline): MGHRA, YSYEKL. The CDR3 DNA sequence: TGCGCCAGCAGCCAAGATGCGGTCGCCACAACAGATACGCAGTATTTT. It encodes CASSQDAVATTDTQYF.